The clone carrying this T cell receptor (beta chain) has a count of ten or more. Time point defined: newly diagnosed GD, antithyroid drugs for less than 3 months. Isolated PBMC RNA provided the starting material for the TCR library. The CDR3 loop spans 15 amino acids. V was trimmed by 0 bases and J by 2 bases, leaving 11 bases between them. Germline V gives CDR1 SGHVS, CDR2 FQNEAQ. The sample belongs to a study of regulatory T cells in long-lasting Graves disease. TCR beta libraries were built with iRepertoire HTBI primers and Arm-PCR of CDR3 regions. One entry per CDR3 protein, called by TCRdb with MiXCR from the multiplex PCR reads. The sample carries hundreds of thousands of distinct CDR3 sequences, 16% recorded once. These data are also associated with another study on T cells in Graves' hyperthyroidism and ophthalmopathy.

The V and J genes are TRBV7-8 and TRBJ2-7, with D perhaps matching TRBD2 (6 bases). Sequencing used peripheral blood mononuclear cells (PBMCs), obtained at new diagnosis, from a patient treated with antithyroid drugs. This TCR derives from a man aged 40-49 years with Graves disease. CDR3 sequence reads: CASSLAGSVAYEQYF. CDR3 bases: TGTGCCAGCAGCTTAGCCGGGAGCGTCGCCTACGAGCAGTACTTC.